These 14 T cell receptor beta chains share one sample of origin, sequenced in a study of blood T cell repertoires in COVID-19. Assay: immunoSEQ multiplex PCR; the TCRdb copy retains only in-frame clones and omits some. The sample lists over 100,000 clones; approximately 81% were seen once. The source material was peripheral blood. The receptors were sampled from a woman of 80 years or more with acute or convalescent COVID-19.

The DNA for the CDR3 is TGTGCCAGCGTACCAGCCCAGGGGGCCTCCTACGAGCAGTACTTC. This codes for CASVPAQGASYEQYF. V usage is TRBV6-6 and J usage is TRBJ2-7; 8 nucleotides agree with TRBD1. With V trimmed by 8 bases and J by 0 bases, 9 bases remained unmatched. The germline V gene encodes CDR1 MNHNY and CDR2 SVGAGI (reference sequence). The CDR3 contains 15 residues.

This clone appeared a single time. This rearrangement joins TRBV4-2 to TRBJ1-6, with D perhaps matching TRBD1 (5 bases). The CDR3 length is 16 residues. V was clipped by 4 bases and J by 7 bases, with 17 bases between them. The germline V gene encodes CDR1 LGHNA and CDR2 YNFKEQ. For the CDR3, the DNA is TGTGCCAGCAGCCCCCCTTTCGGGGGAGGAAATTCACCCCTCCACTTT. It yields the protein CASSPPFGGGNSPLHF.

The chain couples TRBV28 to TRBJ1-1; D remains ambiguous. The germline V gene has CDR1 MDHEN and CDR2 SYDVKM. The CDR3 loop spans 15 amino acids. The V and J ends lost 7 bases and 10 bases respectively, with 25 bases between them. CDR3 nucleotides: TGTGCCAGCACCCCCCCCCTCACATCCCTGACTCCAGCTTTCTTT. Its translation is CASTPPLTSLTPAFF.

J is TRBJ1-2 and V is TRBV3-1 (or the pseudogene TRBV3-2); 11 nucleotides line up with TRBD1. V dropped 5 bases and J dropped 4; count of bases not matched to a gene: 6. Germline V gives CDR1 LGHDT, CDR2 YNNKEL (reference sequence). The CDR3 contains 15 residues. The CDR3 region has the DNA TGTGCCAGCAGCTCCCGGACAGGGGGCATCTATGGCTACACCTTC. It is translated as CASSSRTGGIYGYTF.

The gene calls are TRBV27 and TRBJ2-2, with TRBD1 matching 9 bases. J was trimmed by 7 bases and V by 6 bases; bases with no gene match: 6. The CDR3 is made up of 14 amino acids. The germline V gene has CDR1 MNHEY and CDR2 SMNVEV (reference sequence). The CDR3 sequence: CASRQGAHSGELFF. In nucleotides, the CDR3 is TGTGCCAGCAGACAGGGGGCGCATAGCGGGGAGCTGTTTTTT.

The chain carries TRBV6-1 and TRBJ1-1, with D maybe TRBD1 (5 bases). Germline values: CDR1 MNHNS, CDR2 SASEGT. V was cut by 4 bases and J by 6 bases, with 12 bases left in between. The CDR3 loop spans 13 amino acids. CDR3 amino acids: CASSALIGAEAFF. Here the CDR3 DNA reads TGTGCCAGCAGTGCCCTAATAGGGGCTGAAGCTTTCTTT.

The chain joins TRBV14 to TRBJ2-4; possible D gene TRBD1, 5 bases. V lost 0 bases and J 0 bases, leaving 9 bases between the germline ends. This CDR3 comprises 16 residues. CDR1 is SGHDN, CDR2 FVKESK, per germline. CDR3 sequence: CASSQDTGVAKNIQYF. Written as DNA, the CDR3 is TGTGCCAGCAGCCAAGATACAGGTGTAGCCAAAAACATTCAGTACTTC.

This clone is a singleton in its sample. The V gene is TRBV6-6, the J gene TRBJ2-7; 7 bases map to TRBD2. Germline CDR1 reads MNHNY; CDR2 reads SVGAGI (reference sequence). The CDR3 totals 15 residues. Trimming removed 0 bases from V and 3 bases from J; junction bases left unmatched: 5. The CDR3 coding sequence is TGTGCCAGCAGTTACTCGGGCGGGAGTAACTACGAGCAGTACTTC. This translates into CASSYSGGSNYEQYF.

The gene calls are TRBV28 and TRBJ2-1; TRBD1 agrees at 7 bases. The CDR3 extends over 13 amino acids. Germline-derived CDR1 and CDR2 are MDHEN and SYDVKM. V lost 6 bases and J lost 6; bases outside the gene matches: 5. In nucleotides, the CDR3 is TGTGCCAGCAGACAGGGGCCCTTCAATGAGCAGTTCTTC. Protein sequence: CASRQGPFNEQFF.

This clone was recorded a few times. The rearrangement links TRBV11-2 to TRBJ2-7; D not certain. The CDR3 is made up of 13 amino acids. Trimming shortened V by 0 bases and J by 3 bases, and 6 bases separated the two germline ends. Germline V gives CDR1 SGHAT, CDR2 FQNNGV. This CDR3 reads CASSLDRYYEQYF. CDR3 coding DNA: TGTGCCAGCAGCTTAGACAGGTACTACGAGCAGTACTTC.

V and J are TRBV12-3 or TRBV12-4 and TRBJ2-7; TRBD1 matches 8 bases. The CDR3 extends over 13 amino acids. V dropped 6 bases and J dropped 3; count of bases not matched to a gene: 4. The CDR3 region is CASRRTGNYEQYF. The CDR3 DNA reads TGTGCCAGCAGGAGGACAGGGAACTACGAGCAGTACTTC.

The rearrangement links TRBV7-2 to TRBJ2-3; D not resolved. V shed 1 base and J shed 0 bases, with 8 bases lying between them. The germline V gene has CDR1 SGHTA and CDR2 FQGNSA. The CDR3 is made up of 15 amino acids. The CDR3: CASSLGVLSTDTQYF. CDR3 nucleotides: TGTGCCAGCAGCTTAGGAGTGCTAAGCACAGATACGCAGTATTTT.

This chain joins TRBV4-2 and TRBJ1-3, with TRBD1 matching 7 bases. This CDR3 contains 14 residues. After removal of 0 bases from V and 8 bases from J, the junction contained 4 bases not matched to a gene. Germline V gene lookup returns CDR1 LGHNA and CDR2 YNFKEQ. The CDR3 reads CASSQETGPDTIYF. The CDR3, as DNA: TGTGCCAGCAGCCAAGAGACAGGGCCGGACACCATATATTTT.

J is TRBJ2-1 and V is TRBV5-4, with no clear D. V was cut by 1 base and J by 5 bases, with 4 bases left in between. The CDR3 runs to 12 residues. Per the germline V gene, CDR1 is SGHNT and CDR2 is YYREEE (reference sequence). The CDR3 DNA follows: TGTGCCAGCAGCTTGTATGACAATGAGCAGTTCTTC. This translates into CASSLYDNEQFF.